These T cell receptor beta chains were read from a single sample in a study of blood T cell repertoires in COVID-19. Profiling relied on immunoSEQ multiplex PCR, and the TCRdb table lists in-frame clones only, not all of them. Of 300,000 to 450,000 clones listed, around 85% are singletons. The sample was peripheral blood. These TCRs come from a woman younger than 30 with acute or convalescent COVID-19. The CDR3 runs from the conserved cysteine through the conserved F or W. The D gene is left open where the match is weak. The size of a clone is reported for some rows only, either as once, few or many, or as a class for expanded clones.

>-|-|TRBV30|TRBJ2-1
CAWSAAADYLYNEQFF
TGTGCCTGGAGTGCGGCCGCCGACTATCTCTACAATGAGCAGTTCTTC
>-|-|TRBV5-1|TRBJ2-1
CASSLGANEFDEQFF
TGCGCCAGCAGCTTGGGAGCGAACGAATTCGATGAGCAGTTCTTC
>TRBD2|-|TRBV5-1|TRBJ2-1
CASSLGSGAYNEQFF
TGCGCCAGCAGCTTAGGTAGCGGGGCTTACAATGAGCAGTTCTTC
>TRBD1|-|TRBV4-2|TRBJ2-7
CASRRTGETDEQYF
TGTGCCAGCAGACGGACAGGGGAGACGGACGAGCAGTACTTC
>-|-|TRBV19|TRBJ1-2
CASRLDSLDGYTF
TGTGCCAGTAGGCTAGACAGCCTTGATGGCTACACCTTC
>TRBD1|-|TRBV13|TRBJ2-2
CASRPTGQTNTGELFF
TGTGCCAGCAGACCCACGGGACAGACCAACACCGGGGAGCTGTTTTTT
>-|-|TRBV10-3|TRBJ2-2
CAISYDSFTGELFF
TGTGCCATCAGTTACGACAGTTTCACCGGGGAGCTGTTTTTT
>TRBD2|-|TRBV7-9|TRBJ2-5
CASSLDPRTSGGEETQYF
TGTGCCAGCAGCTTAGACCCCCGGACTAGCGGGGGGGAAGAGACCCAGTACTTC
>TRBD2|once|TRBV10-3|TRBJ2-7
CAISESRWEGQHEQYF
TGTGCCATCAGTGAGTCGCGGTGGGAGGGCCAGCACGAGCAGTACTTC
>-|few|TRBV5-8|TRBJ2-1
CASSSPTLKQFF
TGTGCCAGCAGCTCACCGACTCTTAAGCAGTTCTTC
>TRBD1|-|TRBV5-6|TRBJ1-4
CASSLDRGSGTNEKLFF
TGTGCCAGCAGCTTAGACAGGGGTTCTGGAACTAATGAAAAACTGTTTTTT
>-|once|TRBV27|TRBJ1-2
CASSLSGTNYGYTF
TGTGCCAGCAGTTTATCCGGGACAAATTATGGCTACACCTTC
>-|-|TRBV24-1|TRBJ2-6
CATSDNRDNSGANVLTF
TGTGCCACCAGTGACAACCGGGACAACTCTGGGGCCAACGTCCTGACTTTC
>-|-|TRBV18|TRBJ1-6
CASSPLPIRVSYNSPLHF
TGTGCCAGCTCACCACTTCCCATACGAGTCTCCTATAATTCACCCCTCCACTTT
>-|few|TRBV27|TRBJ1-6
CASSLFFPGESPLHF
TGTGCCAGCAGTTTATTTTTCCCGGGGGAGTCACCCCTCCACTTT
>TRBD1|once|TRBV28|TRBJ2-1
CASSSRVPGQGPQGAYNEQFF
TGTGCCAGCAGTTCGAGAGTTCCGGGACAGGGGCCGCAAGGGGCTTACAATGAGCAGTTCTTC